This is a list of T cell receptor beta chains from one sample in a study of regulatory T cells in long-lasting Graves disease. TCRdb reprocessed the multiplex PCR reads with MiXCR, giving one entry per CDR3 protein. Of about 420,000 distinct CDR3 sequences detected, around 20% appear once; the ten largest clones hold around 26%. Sample: peripheral blood mononuclear cells (PBMCs), taken when the disease was refractory, from a patient treated with antithyroid drugs. The receptors derive from a female donor with Graves disease. The CDR3 runs from the conserved cysteine through the conserved F or W. D genes are given only for firm matches. Size is omitted from some rows. Given values are once, few, many or a class for expanded clones.

clone_size: many
v_call: TRBV2
j_call: TRBJ1-5
d_call: NA
cdr3_nt: TGTGCCAGCATGGGTCTCAGCAATCAGCCCCAGCATTTT
cdr3_aa: CASMGLSNQPQHF

clone_size: many
v_call: TRBV28
j_call: TRBJ2-1
d_call: NA
cdr3_nt: TGTGCCAGCAGAAACCTAGACTACAATGAGCAGTTCTTC
cdr3_aa: CASRNLDYNEQFF

clone_size: few
v_call: TRBV16
j_call: TRBJ1-4
d_call: NA
cdr3_nt: TGTGCCAGCAGCCAATTGTGGGGTGAAAAACTGTTTTTT
cdr3_aa: CASSQLWGEKLFF

clone_size: NA
v_call: TRBV5-1
j_call: TRBJ2-3
d_call: NA
cdr3_nt: TGCGCCAGCGCTCGAGGAAGGATAACCACAGATACGCAGTATTTT
cdr3_aa: CASARGRITTDTQYF

clone_size: few
v_call: TRBV20-1
j_call: TRBJ2-4
d_call: TRBD1
cdr3_nt: TGCAGTGCTAGGGGGACAGGTTTAAACATTCAGTACTTC
cdr3_aa: CSARGTGLNIQYF

clone_size: many
v_call: TRBV28
j_call: TRBJ1-6
d_call: NA
cdr3_nt: TGTGCCCATCGGAATAGGGATTCACCCCTCCACTTT
cdr3_aa: CAHRNRDSPLHF

clone_size: few
v_call: TRBV9
j_call: TRBJ2-2
d_call: TRBD2
cdr3_nt: TGTGCCAGCAGCCCACGACTAGCGTCCGGCACCGGGGAGCTGTTTTTT
cdr3_aa: CASSPRLASGTGELFF

clone_size: many
v_call: TRBV11-3
j_call: TRBJ2-2
d_call: NA
cdr3_nt: TGTGCCAGCAGCTTAGATTTCTCAGGGGAGCTGTTTTTT
cdr3_aa: CASSLDFSGELFF

clone_size: few
v_call: TRBV3-1
j_call: TRBJ1-6
d_call: NA
cdr3_nt: TGTGCCAGCAGCCAAGTAGGTCAGAATTCACCCCTCCACTTT
cdr3_aa: CASSQVGQNSPLHF

clone_size: few
v_call: TRBV29-1
j_call: TRBJ1-2
d_call: TRBD1
cdr3_nt: TGCAGCGTCCTGACAGGGGACTTCTATGGCTACACCTTC
cdr3_aa: CSVLTGDFYGYTF

clone_size: many
v_call: TRBV28
j_call: TRBJ2-5
d_call: TRBD2
cdr3_nt: TGTGCCAGCAGCTCGGGACTAGCGGCTCAAGAGACCCAGTACTTC
cdr3_aa: CASSSGLAAQETQYF

clone_size: once
v_call: TRBV10-3
j_call: TRBJ2-2
d_call: TRBD1
cdr3_nt: TGTGCCACCACGGGACAGGGGGCATTGGACACCGGGGAGCTGTTTTTT
cdr3_aa: CATTGQGALDTGELFF

clone_size: few
v_call: TRBV20-1
j_call: TRBJ2-3
d_call: NA
cdr3_nt: TGCAGTGCTAGGTCGGGAAGGTACCAGTATTTT
cdr3_aa: CSARSGRYQYF

clone_size: NA
v_call: TRBV30
j_call: TRBJ2-5
d_call: TRBD2
cdr3_nt: TGTGCCTCAACAAATAACAAGGCTCGGGGGGTTGAGACCCAGTACTTC
cdr3_aa: CASTNNKARGVETQYF

clone_size: NA
v_call: TRBV12-3/TRBV12-4
j_call: TRBJ1-5
d_call: NA
cdr3_nt: TGTGCCAGCAGTCCGGGCGGAGCTAAGTATCAGCCCCAGCATTTT
cdr3_aa: CASSPGGAKYQPQHF

clone_size: few
v_call: TRBV10-3
j_call: TRBJ1-1
d_call: NA
cdr3_nt: TGTGCCATCAGTCAACAAGGTACCCCTGAAGCTTTCTTT
cdr3_aa: CAISQQGTPEAFF

clone_size: NA
v_call: TRBV4-2
j_call: TRBJ2-7
d_call: NA
cdr3_nt: TGTGCCAGCAGCCAGGACTTTCTTGCGATAGACGAGCAGTACTTC
cdr3_aa: CASSQDFLAIDEQYF

clone_size: NA
v_call: TRBV28
j_call: TRBJ2-2
d_call: NA
cdr3_nt: TGTGCCAGCAGTCCCCCTTCAGGGTTGGAGCTGTTTTTT
cdr3_aa: CASSPPSGLELFF

clone_size: few
v_call: TRBV20-1
j_call: TRBJ1-3
d_call: NA
cdr3_nt: TGCAGTGCCGTGGGGGGGCTTGGAAACACCATATATTTT
cdr3_aa: CSAVGGLGNTIYF

clone_size: many
v_call: TRBV2
j_call: TRBJ2-6
d_call: TRBD1
cdr3_nt: TGTGCCAGCACCAACAGGGGCTCTGGGGCCAACGTCCTGACTTTC
cdr3_aa: CASTNRGSGANVLTF

clone_size: many
v_call: TRBV28
j_call: TRBJ2-7
d_call: TRBD1
cdr3_nt: TGTGCCAGCAGCCGTACAGGGGGCGGGCGACCCTTTTACGAGCAGTACTTC
cdr3_aa: CASSRTGGGRPFYEQYF

clone_size: many
v_call: TRBV28
j_call: TRBJ2-7
d_call: TRBD2
cdr3_nt: TGTGCCAGCAGTACCCAACGCCGGACTAGCGGGACCCTCGGGGGGTACTTC
cdr3_aa: CASSTQRRTSGTLGGYF

clone_size: NA
v_call: TRBV6-1
j_call: TRBJ1-4
d_call: NA
cdr3_nt: TGTGCCAGCACCCCCCCGGGGTTTGCAGAAAAACTGTTTTTT
cdr3_aa: CASTPPGFAEKLFF

clone_size: NA
v_call: TRBV30
j_call: TRBJ2-7
d_call: NA
cdr3_nt: TGTGCCTGGAGAGTCCGGGACGTGATGTACTTC
cdr3_aa: CAWRVRDVMYF

clone_size: NA
v_call: TRBV12-3/TRBV12-4
j_call: TRBJ2-7
d_call: NA
cdr3_nt: TGTGCCAGCAGCGCCAGCGGGCCTTCCTACGAGCAGTACTTC
cdr3_aa: CASSASGPSYEQYF

clone_size: few
v_call: TRBV6-1
j_call: TRBJ1-6
d_call: NA
cdr3_nt: TGTGCCAACACTAGAACAGGATACGGAAATTCACCCCTCCACTTT
cdr3_aa: CANTRTGYGNSPLHF

clone_size: many
v_call: TRBV28
j_call: TRBJ1-5
d_call: TRBD1
cdr3_nt: TGTGCCAGCAGACCTACAGGGGGGAGAAATCAGCCCCAGCATTTT
cdr3_aa: CASRPTGGRNQPQHF

clone_size: NA
v_call: TRBV29-1
j_call: TRBJ1-2
d_call: NA
cdr3_nt: TGCAGCGTTCGGCGGAGTAACTATGGCTACACCTTC
cdr3_aa: CSVRRSNYGYTF

clone_size: NA
v_call: TRBV11-1
j_call: TRBJ2-5
d_call: TRBD1
cdr3_nt: TGTGCCAGCAGCCCTGACAGGGGGTTCGGTAAGACCCAGTACTTC
cdr3_aa: CASSPDRGFGKTQYF

clone_size: NA
v_call: TRBV27
j_call: TRBJ1-1
d_call: NA
cdr3_nt: TGTGCCAGCAGTTTTCTCGCCCTGGACACTGAAGCTTTCTTT
cdr3_aa: CASSFLALDTEAFF

clone_size: NA
v_call: TRBV12-3/TRBV12-4
j_call: TRBJ1-1
d_call: NA
cdr3_nt: TGTGCCAGCACCCAAAGGGGGAACACTGAAGCTTTCTTT
cdr3_aa: CASTQRGNTEAFF

clone_size: NA
v_call: TRBV6-2/TRBV6-3
j_call: TRBJ1-2
d_call: NA
cdr3_nt: TGTGCCAGCAGTTACCCGGGAGATCGGGGGGACACCTTC
cdr3_aa: CASSYPGDRGDTF

clone_size: many
v_call: TRBV5-6
j_call: TRBJ2-5
d_call: TRBD2
cdr3_nt: TGTGCCAGCAGTATGGCACTAGCGGGGGACACCCAAGAGACCCAGTACTTC
cdr3_aa: CASSMALAGDTQETQYF

clone_size: few
v_call: TRBV12-3/TRBV12-4
j_call: TRBJ1-5
d_call: TRBD1
cdr3_nt: TGTGCCAGCAGACAGGACAGGGGAATCAATCAGCCCCAGCATTTT
cdr3_aa: CASRQDRGINQPQHF

clone_size: many
v_call: TRBV25-1
j_call: TRBJ2-4
d_call: NA
cdr3_nt: TGTGCCAGCAGTGACAGGCTAGCCAAAAACATTCAGTACTTC
cdr3_aa: CASSDRLAKNIQYF

clone_size: many
v_call: TRBV20-1
j_call: TRBJ2-7
d_call: NA
cdr3_nt: TGCAGTGTACAAAGGGACCGCCTCTACGAGCAGTACTTC
cdr3_aa: CSVQRDRLYEQYF

clone_size: NA
v_call: TRBV12-3/TRBV12-4
j_call: TRBJ2-3
d_call: TRBD1
cdr3_nt: TGTGCCAGCACCTCAGGGGGTAGAACAGATACGCAGTATTTT
cdr3_aa: CASTSGGRTDTQYF